Sequencing of this TCR beta chain was carried out in a study of regulatory T cells in long-lasting Graves disease. Time point reported: persistent/refractory GD, antithyroid drugs over 5 years with positive TRAb. The authors made the TCR library using RNA they extracted from PBMCs. Guidelines of the American Thyroid Association were used to diagnose Graves' disease. Each of the patients was recruited from an endocrinology department situated in Xi'an, China. With iRepertoire HTBI primers and Arm-PCR of CDR3 regions, TCR beta libraries were built. TCRdb re-analysed the multiplex PCR reads in MiXCR, keeping a single row per CDR3 protein. The table includes about 310,000 distinct CDR3 sequences, around 21% detected once. In its sample, this clonotype was seen many times. The sequence derives from a female donor with Graves disease. Source: peripheral blood mononuclear cells (PBMCs), taken when the disease was refractory, from a patient treated with antithyroid drugs.

Written as DNA, the CDR3 is TGTGCCAGCAGCCTAGCGGGGGCCGTCGAGCAGTACTTC. Encoded protein: CASSLAGAVEQYF. V is TRBV28 and J is TRBJ2-7, with 10 bases identical to TRBD2. The CDR3 has 13 residues. Germline lookup yields CDR1 MDHEN and CDR2 SYDVKM. With 6 bases clipped from V and 6 bases from J, the junction kept 5 bases outside the gene matches.